This TCR beta chain is from a study of CD8 T cells in ankylosing spondylitis. This clonotype was observed a handful of times. Its antigen remains unidentified. TCRdb reprocessed the 5' RACE reads via MiXCR and lists one record per CDR3 protein. The profile covers roughly 30,000 distinct CDR3 sequences, with roughly 33% appearing a single time and about 50% taken by the ten largest. Study-level points and caveats: Earlier work had already found some motif variants in reactive arthritis synovial fluid and blood. Disease-linked clones were reportedly significantly enriched in matched ankylosing spondylitis synovial fluid. For ankylosing spondylitis blood, a TCR beta motif of seven to nine highly homologous variants appeared characteristic.

Germline V gene sequence: CDR1 MGHRA, CDR2 YSYEKL. The CDR3 runs 14 residues. Trimming removed 0 bases at V and 7 bases at J, with 10 bases between. The sequenced sample consisted of synovial fluid, either unsorted or a sorted T cell fraction (not recorded which). This sequence was found in a male donor with ankylosing spondylitis. The chain is built from TRBV4-1 and TRBJ2-1; unclear D gene. The CDR3 bases are TGCGCCAGCAGCCAAGATAACTATATAAATGAGCAGTTCTTC. Translated, it gives CASSQDNYINEQFF.